The 2 T cell receptor beta chains reported below all come from one sample, sequenced in a study of regulatory T cells in long-lasting Graves disease. Time point defined: newly diagnosed GD, antithyroid drugs for less than 3 months. The TCR library was prepared using RNA isolated from PBMCs. Combining iRepertoire HTBI primers with Arm-PCR of CDR3 regions, the authors built TCR beta libraries. Each CDR3 protein is one row after TCRdb ran MiXCR on the multiplex PCR reads. The repertoire includes under 500,000 distinct CDR3 sequences, 16% of them detected once, and 9.5% to 12% sits in the top ten. This same sample was also taken into another study, of T cells in Graves' hyperthyroidism and ophthalmopathy.

The sample here was peripheral blood mononuclear cells (PBMCs), taken at new diagnosis, from a patient treated with antithyroid drugs. Every receptor here comes from a woman in her 30s with Graves disease.

CDR3 nucleotide sequence: TGTGCCAGCAGCCAAGTCACTCCCACGGGACTAGCCCCCAATGAGCAGTTCTTC. As protein: CASSQVTPTGLAPNEQFF. The gene calls are TRBV4-2 and TRBJ2-1; the match to TRBD2 covers 9 bases. With V trimmed by 1 base and J by 6 bases, 13 bases remained unmatched. This CDR3 comprises 18 residues. Germline loops: CDR1 LGHNA, CDR2 YNFKEQ.

This clonotype was counted a few times. A much larger clone lies one base from this, so it may be a read error. This chain uses TRBV20-1 with TRBJ2-1; TRBD1 agrees at 8 bases. There are 14 residues in the CDR3. The germline gives CDR1 DFQATT, CDR2 SNEGSKA (reference sequence). CDR3 coding DNA: TGCAGTGCTCCACTGGACAGGGCAATCAATGATCAGTTCTTC. It codes for CSAPLDRAINDQFF.